This T cell receptor beta chain derives from a study of shared T cell receptors in the human thymus (dated by TCRdb to the early 2020s). Study-wide context: The study examined how the human thymus generates shared, self-reactive T-cell receptor alpha chains.

The CDR3 spans 17 residues, from the cysteine through the phenylalanine. Left in the record is the CDR3 DNA by itself, 51 bases read in frame from the first base. CDR1 MDHEN and CDR2 SYDVKM were looked up in the germline V gene. V is reduced by 0 bases and J by 0 bases, leaving a spacing of 15 bases between them. Libraries were constructed by the immunoSEQ multiplex PCR assay. Sourced from immuneACCESS, this table was stored by TCRdb with only in-frame sequences that have V and J called. A share of the clones is absent; for the studies checked, an unresolved V gene accounts for under half, and the remainder has no known explanation. Present in this sample are 540,000 or so clones, approximately 78% of which were seen just once. The ten largest make up around 0.013% of the sample. To note about this clone: Its antigen target is currently unknown. Per-base qualities were not stored, and no clone one base away is much larger.

In addition, the sample was reused for a study of human thymus T cells. Per the second study: Immunologically healthy infants undergoing open corrective cardiac surgery for congenital heart defects in Finland were used as donors. Thymus tissue was obtained as surgical resects removed during corrective cardiac surgery. V and J gene segment usage appeared biased in both thymic and peripheral blood repertoires. The related research found that thymic TCR repertoires overlapped highly between unrelated individuals. The study characterized TCR alpha and beta repertoires from eight infant thymus samples and a few related peripheral blood samples. Donor ages ranged from roughly 7 to 250 days, and the cohort comprised roughly six male and a couple of female infants. Thymocytes were freed from the tissue by mechanical means and kept at -70 degrees C as pellets of roughly 9-30 million cells. Genomic DNA was extracted from frozen cell pellets with a QIAsymphony instrument. The immunoSEQ multiplex PCR assay was used to amplify the TCRB and TCRAD loci from a standardized quantity of quality-controlled genomic DNA. The amplicons covered the V(D)J region and were long enough to include the CDR3 and to identify the V and J genes. The amplicons were sequenced on an Illumina platform via the commercial immunoSEQ service. Primer bias and sequencing errors were corrected as previously described, and TCRAD and TCRB were defined on the basis of the IMGT database. The repertoires were analysed using immunoSEQ Analyzer 3.0 and VDJTools for basic statistics, V/J segment usage, diversity estimates, rarefaction and pairwise overlap. To estimate diversity, the Chao1, ChaoE, Efron-Thisted, Shannon and inverse Simpson indices were applied, and diversity was also estimated on datasets down-sampled to the smallest sample. For repertoire overlap, CDR3 nucleotide sequence, V gene and J gene had to match strictly, and clustering was done by Jaccard-based multidimensional scaling. Thymus samples yielded on average around 810,000 unique TCRB clonotypes, compared with around 84,000 from blood samples.

The rearrangement combines TRBV28 with TRBJ2-7, with TRBD2 as a weak D call on 7 bases. The specimen was thymocytes. This receptor was identified in a boy under two years old with a congenital heart defect. Donor details come from another sample of the same person, matched by shared clones. The nucleotide sequence reads as follows: TGTGCCAGCAGTTTATGGGAGGGGGGGGAGAGCTCCTACGAGCAGTACTTC. Its translation is CASSLWEGGESSYEQYF. Extended through the reference TRBV28 and TRBJ2-7 proteins, this CDR3 yields the full variable domain: DVKVTQSSRYLVKRTGEKVFLECVQDMDHENMFWYRQDPGLGLRLIYFSYDVKMKEKGDIPEGYSVSREKKERFSLILESASTNQTSMYLCASSLWEGGESSYEQYFGPGTRLTVT.